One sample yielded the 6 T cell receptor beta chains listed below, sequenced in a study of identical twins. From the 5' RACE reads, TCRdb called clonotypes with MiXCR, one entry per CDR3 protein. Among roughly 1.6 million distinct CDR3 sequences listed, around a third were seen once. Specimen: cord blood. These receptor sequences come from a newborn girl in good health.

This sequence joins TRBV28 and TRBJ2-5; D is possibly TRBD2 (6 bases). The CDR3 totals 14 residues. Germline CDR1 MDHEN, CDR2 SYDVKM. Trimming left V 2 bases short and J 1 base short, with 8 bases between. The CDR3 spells CASSLPGAQETQYF. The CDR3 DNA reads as TGTGCCAGCAGTTTACCGGGAGCCCAAGAGACCCAGTACTTC.

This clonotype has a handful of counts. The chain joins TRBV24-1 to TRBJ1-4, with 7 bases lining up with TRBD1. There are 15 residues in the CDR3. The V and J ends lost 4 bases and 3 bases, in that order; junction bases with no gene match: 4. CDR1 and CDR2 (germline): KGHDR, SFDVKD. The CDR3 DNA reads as TGTGCCACCAGTGACCGGACAGGACCTAATGAAAAACTGTTTTTT. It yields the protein CATSDRTGPNEKLFF.

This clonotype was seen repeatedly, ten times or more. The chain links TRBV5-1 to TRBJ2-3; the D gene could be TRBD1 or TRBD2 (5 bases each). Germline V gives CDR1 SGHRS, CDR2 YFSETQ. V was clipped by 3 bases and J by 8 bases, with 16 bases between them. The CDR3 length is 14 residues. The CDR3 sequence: CASSSTDSQGTQYF. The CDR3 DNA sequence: TGCGCCAGCAGCTCGACGGACTCTCAGGGTACGCAGTATTTT.

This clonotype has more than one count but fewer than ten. CDR3 loop: CASGLAGPTSTDTQYF. The CDR3 DNA reads as TGTGCCAGCGGACTAGCGGGGCCTACTAGCACAGATACGCAGTATTTT. This sequence joins TRBV2 and TRBJ2-3; TRBD2 matches 12 bases. The CDR3 runs 16 residues. Per the germline V gene, CDR1 is SNHLY and CDR2 is FYNNEI. J was trimmed by 0 bases and V by 8 bases; bases with no gene match: 6.

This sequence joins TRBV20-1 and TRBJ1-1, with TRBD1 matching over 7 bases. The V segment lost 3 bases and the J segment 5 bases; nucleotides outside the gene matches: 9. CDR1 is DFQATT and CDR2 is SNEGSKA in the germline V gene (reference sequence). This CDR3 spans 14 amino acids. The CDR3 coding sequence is TGCAGTGCTAGGGACCCAGGGGGATTGACTGAAGCTTTCTTT. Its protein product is CSARDPGGLTEAFF.

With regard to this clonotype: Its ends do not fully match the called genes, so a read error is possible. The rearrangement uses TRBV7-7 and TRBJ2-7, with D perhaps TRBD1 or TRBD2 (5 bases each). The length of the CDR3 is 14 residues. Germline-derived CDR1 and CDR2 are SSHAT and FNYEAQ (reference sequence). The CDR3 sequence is CASSARDPVYEQYF. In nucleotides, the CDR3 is TGTGCTAGCAGCGCCCGGGACCCCGTCTACGAGCAGTACTTC.